This entry is about one T cell receptor beta chain. Germline V CDR1 and CDR2: SGHDN, FVKESK. The V end was cut by 4 bases, the J end by 7 bases, with 16 bases between. The length of the CDR3 is 15 residues. This specimen belongs to a study of OX40 agonist ivuxolimab in advanced cancers. TCRdb's table, derived via immunoSEQ multiplex PCR, lists solely in-frame clones and lacks some. The profile covers about 49,000 clones, with about 81% appearing a single time and 10% to 15% taken by the ten largest. The receptor's source is an adult with an advanced solid tumor such as melanoma, head and neck, liver or kidney cancer. This sample comprised CD4+ or CD8+ T cells sorted from blood, obtained in a trial of the OX40 agonist ivuxolimab. The V call is TRBV14, the J call TRBJ2-2, with D possibly matching TRBD1 (5 bases). The CDR3 coding sequence is TGTGCCAGCAGCCGATTGGACAAACTCGACGGGGAGCTGTTTTTT. Protein: CASSRLDKLDGELFF.